Below, one T cell receptor beta chain is given with its context. The repertoire was sequenced with immunoSEQ multiplex PCR; TCRdb's copy has only in-frame clones and lacks some. The repertoire holds tens of thousands of clones, with around 90% as singletons. The sample is drawn from a study of control samples from healthy donors and cancer patients. The germline V gene encodes CDR1 MNHEY and CDR2 SMNVEV (reference sequence). The CDR3 extends over 13 amino acids. Trimming took off 5 bases at V and 1 base at J, with 8 bases between the two ends. The clonotype was recovered from a woman in her forties with head and neck cancer. The V gene is TRBV27, the J gene TRBJ1-1; the D is unclear. Sequences were obtained from PBMCs. CDR3 bases: TGTGCCAGCAGTGTCTTCCAGAACACTGAAGCTTTCTTT. Protein sequence: CASSVFQNTEAFF.